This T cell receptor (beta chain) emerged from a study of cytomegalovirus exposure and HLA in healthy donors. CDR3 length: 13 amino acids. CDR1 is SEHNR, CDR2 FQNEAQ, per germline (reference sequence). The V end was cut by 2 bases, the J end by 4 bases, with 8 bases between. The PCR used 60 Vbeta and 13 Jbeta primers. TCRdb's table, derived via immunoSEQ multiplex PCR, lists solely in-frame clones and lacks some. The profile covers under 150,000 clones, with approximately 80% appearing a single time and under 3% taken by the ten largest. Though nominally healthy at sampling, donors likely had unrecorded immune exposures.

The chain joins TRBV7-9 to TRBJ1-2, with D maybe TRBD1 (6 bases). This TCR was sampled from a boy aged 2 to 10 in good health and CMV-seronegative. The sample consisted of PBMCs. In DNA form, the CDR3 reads TGTGCCAGCAGCTTATCAGGGGCCTATGGCTACACCTTC. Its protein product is CASSLSGAYGYTF.